These 6 T cell receptor beta chains came from one sample sequenced in a study of cytomegalovirus exposure and HLA in healthy donors. The PCR employed 60 Vbeta primers together with 13 Jbeta primers. TCRdb's copy holds only in-frame clones and misses some; the assay was immunoSEQ multiplex PCR. Here the sample spans some 140,000 clones, 70% to 75% being singletons. The sample consisted of PBMCs. These TCRs come from a middle-aged woman in good health and CMV-seronegative.

This chain connects TRBV6-6 to TRBJ2-7, with 8 bases identical to TRBD2. The germline V gene has CDR1 MNHNY and CDR2 SVGAGI (reference sequence). The CDR3 spans 13 residues. V lost 7 bases to trimming and J lost 3 bases; unmatched junction nucleotides: 5. The CDR3 loop is CASTGSGGYEQYF. The CDR3 region has the DNA TGTGCCAGCACGGGGAGCGGGGGCTACGAGCAGTACTTC.

This chain connects TRBV5-1 to TRBJ1-6, with 9 bases matching TRBD1. The CDR3 sequence is 15 residues long. V was clipped by 0 bases and J by 7 bases; unmatched bases: 2. The germline CDR1 and CDR2 sequences are SGHRS and YFSETQ. This CDR3 is CASSLGTGVNSPLHF. The CDR3 DNA sequence: TGCGCCAGCAGCTTGGGGACAGGGGTGAATTCACCCCTCCACTTT. The complete variable domain, with remaining parts taken from reference TRBV5-1 and TRBJ1-6, reads KAGVTQTPRYLIKTRGQQVTLSCSPISGHRSVSWYQQTPGQGLQFLFEYFSETQRNKGNFPGRFSGRQFSNSRSEMNVSTLELGDSALYLCASSLGTGVNSPLHFGNGTRLTVT.

The sample holds a few counts of this clone. The chain joins TRBV9 to TRBJ1-2, with unresolved D. Germline V gene sequence: CDR1 SGDLS, CDR2 YYNGEE. The CDR3 spans 14 residues. V was pared by 0 bases and J by 2 bases, with 8 bases between. Here the CDR3 reads CASSVGARNYGYTF. CDR3 bases: TGTGCCAGCAGCGTAGGGGCCAGAAACTATGGCTACACCTTC.

The J gene is TRBJ2-1, the V gene TRBV11-2; 7 bases map to TRBD2. The CDR3 runs 17 residues. The trim removed 0 bases at V and 5 bases at J, leaving 10 bases unmatched. CDR1 SGHAT and CDR2 FQNNGV come from the germline V gene. The CDR3 DNA is TGTGCCAGCAGCTTAGATTATACAGCGGGGCTCCACAATGAGCAGTTCTTC. Its translation: CASSLDYTAGLHNEQFF.

The chain has TRBV27 and TRBJ1-2, with 8 bases that match TRBD1. CDR1 and CDR2 (germline): MNHEY, SMNVEV (reference sequence). The V segment lost 6 bases and the J segment 4 bases; nucleotides outside the gene matches: 4. The CDR3 totals 13 residues. In DNA, the CDR3 is TGTGCCAGCAGCATCGGGACAGGCTATGGCTACACCTTC. Its protein is CASSIGTGYGYTF.

The chain employs TRBV11-2 and TRBJ1-2; no reliable D call. Germline-derived CDR1 and CDR2 are SGHAT and FQNNGV. The length of the CDR3 is 15 residues. Trimming removed 4 bases from V and 1 base from J, with 13 bases in between. In DNA, the CDR3 is TGTGCCAGCAGCTCTCTCAGGATGGATAACTATGGCTACACCTTC. The encoded protein is CASSSLRMDNYGYTF.